This T cell receptor (beta chain) was retrieved from a study of radiation and T cells in renal cell carcinoma. As to this clone: Antigen: not known.

J gave up 7 bases and V 4 bases, and 6 bases lay outside the gene matches. The CDR3 contains 14 residues. Per the germline V gene, CDR1 is LGHNA and CDR2 is YNFKEQ. The time point denotes: blood 4 weeks post-SBRT, at nephrectomy. As for treatment: 15 Gy SBRT to primary tumor, nephrectomy 4 weeks later. Nephrectomy followed 15 Gy stereotactic body radiation by 4 weeks. The tumor was a clear cell renal cell carcinoma. Sequencing used immunoSEQ multiplex PCR; TCRdb keeps in-frame clones, though not all of them. The sample includes about 170,000 clones, about 85% of them seen just once. Findings and limits, study-wide: Top tumor clonotypes rose in blood 2 weeks post-radiation, then contracted.

The receptor was derived from a woman aged 45-65 years with renal cell carcinoma. This sequence joins TRBV4-2 and TRBJ1-4; TRBD1 aligns across 7 bases. Specimen: blood, collected from a patient whose treatment included radiotherapy and nephrectomy. CDR3 nucleotides: TGTGCCAGCAGCCCGGCGACAGGGCCTGAAAAACTGTTTTTT. Translation gives CASSPATGPEKLFF.